This entry concerns a single T cell receptor (beta chain). There is no known antigen for this receptor. Within one base of it there is no much larger clone, and no base qualities were kept. The sequencer was an Illumina NovaSeq 6000. cDNA libraries for TCRalpha and TCRbeta were prepared by 5'RACE using constant-segment primers, with sample barcodes and unique molecular identifiers added. Trizol reagent was used to extract RNA from every sample. Library amplification was performed in two PCR steps, and a second sample barcode and Illumina TruSeq adapters were introduced in the second step. Libraries were sequenced on an Illumina NovaSeq with 2 x 150 bp paired-end reads. The paper's processing steps were these. Reads were demultiplexed and collapsed into UMI-guided consensus sequences with migec v1.2.7. Using mixcr v2.1.11, UMI consensuses were aligned to TRA and TRB V and J templates and then assembled into clonotypes. Expanded or contracted clonotypes were those called significant by both edgeR and NoisET, with noise models trained on biological replicates. edgeR calls used a false discovery rate-adjusted p below 0.01 and a log2 fold-change threshold of 1. As an exploratory analysis of dynamics, max-normalized trajectories of the 1000 most abundant clonotypes were examined with PCA combined with hierarchical clustering. Each responding clone was given a CD4 or CD8 phenotype based on the CD4+ and CD8+ repertoires, which had been sequenced separately. Using fastp at Q25 and MiXCR, TCRdb reprocessed the public reads and kept productive beta chains. Each CDR3 protein appears once, grouped with its most common genes and DNA. These V and J calls rely on TCRdb rather than the paper's analysis. Here the sample has approximately 240,000 distinct CDR3 sequences; around 17% occur a single time. The top ten clonotypes cover approximately 3.6% of the sample.

The CDR3 contains 17 residues, cysteine and phenylalanine counted. The read is trimmed to its CDR3 DNA, 51 bases read in frame from base 1. CDR1 MGHRA and CDR2 YSYEKL were looked up in the germline V gene. Ends trimmed: V by 0 bases, J by 7 bases; bases unmatched to a gene: 10. Ficoll-Paque density gradient centrifugation was the method used to isolate PBMCs. This sample was taken from a study of T-cell memory formation after mild COVID-19 (dated by TCRdb to the early 2020s). Some background on the complete study: Most TCR sequence clusters were specific to one of the two donors. Longitudinal TCRalpha and TCRbeta repertoire sequencing tracked T-cell clones expanding and contracting after mild COVID-19 in a couple of donors. Two young, previously healthy adult volunteers made up the cohort, one male and one female.

What the work shows at the level of the full study, not this receptor alone: Balanced CD4/CD8 phenotypes were observed for clones contracting from day 15 to 85, whereas a bias towards CD4+ was observed for a second wave of clones expanding from day 15 to 37. The second-wave clones that peaked on day 37 were not confirmed to be SARS-CoV-2 specific. Some responding clones were detected in pre-infection memory, which suggested that pre-existing cross-reactive memory T cells had joined the SARS-CoV-2 response. Contracting CD4+ clones were found mainly in CM and EM memory subsets, while CD8+ clones were enriched in EMRA. Only two mild cases were covered by the study, and larger cohorts that include severe cases with pre-infection samples were considered necessary.

Recombination linked TRBV4-1 to TRBJ2-1; 9 bases in the middle match TRBD2. The TCR originated in a man younger than 30 who had mild COVID-19 (a few samples of this study predate the infection). The sample titles of this study are shuffled in the database, so cell type and time point are left out; the donor was told from shared clones. Sample: PBMCs or a T cell subset sorted from them (not recorded which). The CDR3 is CASSQEGGGAWSNEQFF. The DNA reads as follows: TGCGCCAGCAGCCAAGAAGGCGGGGGGGCCTGGTCGAATGAGCAGTTCTTC.